This passage covers 12 T cell receptor beta chains from one sample sequenced in a study of identical twins. TCRdb itself ran the 5' RACE reads through MiXCR, one entry per CDR3 protein. This table holds 350,000 to 450,000 distinct CDR3 sequences, approximately 17% found once. What was sequenced was naive T cells sorted from blood. These receptors were taken from a man in his forties or fifties in good health.

This clonotype was seen a handful of times. The chain is built from TRBV3-1 and TRBJ1-1; weak D call: TRBD1 (5 bases). Per the germline V gene, CDR1 is LGHDT and CDR2 is YNNKEL (reference sequence). V was shortened by 3 bases and J by 7 bases, with 9 bases between the two germline ends. The CDR3 runs to 12 residues. This chain's CDR3 is CASSQWGYEAFF. DNA of the CDR3: TGTGCCAGCAGCCAGTGGGGGTATGAAGCTTTCTTT.

This clonotype was seen ten or more times. The chain recombines TRBV10-3 with TRBJ1-5, with 11 bases identical to TRBD1. J was trimmed by 4 bases and V by 6 bases; bases with no gene match: 5. Germline V gives CDR1 ENHRY, CDR2 SYGVKD. The CDR3 runs 15 residues. For the CDR3, the DNA is TGTGCCATCAGAGACGGGACAGGGGGTAATCAGCCCCAGCATTTT. This sequence encodes CAIRDGTGGNQPQHF.

In its sample, this clonotype was seen a few times. The chain is built from TRBV12-3 or TRBV12-4 and TRBJ1-1; tentative D call: TRBD1 (5 bases). This CDR3 has 13 amino acids. Deletions cut 7 bases from V and 3 bases from J, with 12 bases between. CDR3 in amino acids: CASTLWGDTEAFF. The CDR3 nucleotides read TGTGCCAGCACCCTATGGGGGGACACTGAAGCTTTCTTT.

This clonotype has more than one count but fewer than ten. V usage is TRBV10-3 and J usage is TRBJ2-7; no clear D gene. This CDR3 region has 12 residues. V gave up 1 base and J gave up 0 bases, with 1 base separating them. Germline V gene lookup returns CDR1 ENHRY and CDR2 SYGVKD. CDR3 amino acids: CAISEYSYEQYF. In DNA form, the CDR3 reads TGTGCCATCAGTGAGTACTCCTACGAGCAGTACTTC.

The chain recombines TRBV24-1 with TRBJ1-5, with 7 bases that match TRBD1. Germline values: CDR1 KGHDR, CDR2 SFDVKD. The CDR3 is made up of 15 amino acids. The V gene end was trimmed by 6 bases and the J gene end by 3 bases; junction bases not matched to a gene: 7. The CDR3 DNA reads TGTGCCACCAGTCTCGGAGGACAGGACAATCAGCCCCAGCATTTT. It encodes CATSLGGQDNQPQHF.

This clonotype appeared a few times. This chain connects TRBV10-1 to TRBJ1-1, with 8 bases lining up with TRBD1. Looked up from germline, CDR1 is WNHNN and CDR2 is SYGVQD (reference sequence). V shed 6 bases, J shed 6 bases, and the junction held 6 bases outside the gene matches. The CDR3 runs 13 residues. The DNA of the CDR3 is TGCGCCAGCAGCAAGGACAGGGCCTCTGAAGCTTTCTTT. Its protein is CASSKDRASEAFF.

At least ten counts were recorded for this clonotype. Germline is not matched at one junction end, which may reflect a read error. The gene calls are TRBV7-7 and TRBJ2-1, with TRBD2 matching over 13 bases. The germline gives CDR1 SSHAT, CDR2 FNYEAQ (reference sequence). This CDR3 is built from 15 residues. CDR3 in DNA: TGTGCTAGCAGCCTGACTAGCGGGGGGAACAATGAGCAGTTCTTC. Protein product: CASSLTSGGNNEQFF. The full variable domain, with the rest looked up from reference TRBV7-7 and TRBJ2-1, is GAGVSQSPRYKVTKRGQDVTLRCDPISSHATLYWYQQALGQGPEFLTYFNYEAQPDKSGLPSDRFSAERPEGSISTLTIQRTEQRDSAMYRCASSLTSGGNNEQFFGPGTRLTVL.

The chain combines TRBV29-1 with TRBJ2-1; D tentatively reads TRBD1 or TRBD2 (5 bases each). Per the germline V gene, CDR1 is SQVTM and CDR2 is ANQGSEA. V lost 3 bases and J 6 bases, leaving 12 bases between the germline ends. The CDR3 spans 13 residues. In DNA, the CDR3 is TGCAGCGTTGATTTAGCTGGGACCAATGAGCAGTTCTTC. Translated, it gives CSVDLAGTNEQFF.

This clonotype was seen at least ten times. The CDR3 coding sequence is TGTGCCAGCAGTTTGACAGGGGCGACCGGTGAGCAGTTCTTC. This translates into CASSLTGATGEQFF. The chain is built from TRBV12-3 or TRBV12-4 and TRBJ2-1; 8 nucleotides agree with TRBD1. V trimming: 3 bases; J trimming: 9 bases; junction bases outside the gene matches: 7. The CDR3 loop spans 14 amino acids.

The sample holds many counts of this clonotype. The chain recombines TRBV15 with TRBJ2-7; unclear D gene. Germline V gene data show CDR1 as LNHNV and CDR2 as YYDKDF (reference sequence). Trimming stripped 1 base from V and 0 bases from J, with 7 bases between. This CDR3 has 14 amino acids. The CDR3 here is CATSRGGYSYEQYF. CDR3 DNA: TGTGCCACCAGCAGAGGCGGCTACTCCTACGAGCAGTACTTC. Supplemented by reference TRBV15 and TRBJ2-7, the full variable domain reads DAMVIQNPRYQVTQFGKPVTLSCSQTLNHNVMYWYQQKSSQAPKLLFHYYDKDFNNEADTPDNFQSRRPNTSFCFLDIRSPGLGDTAMYLCATSRGGYSYEQYFGPGTRLTVT.

There are a few counts of this clonotype. The V gene is TRBV20-1, the J gene TRBJ2-5, with 15 bases identical to TRBD2. CDR1 DFQATT and CDR2 SNEGSKA come from the germline V gene (reference sequence). The CDR3 spans 16 residues. V lost 5 bases to trimming and J lost 2 bases; unmatched junction nucleotides: 6. The CDR3: CSAGGGTSGRQETQYF. Here the CDR3 DNA reads TGCAGTGCTGGGGGGGGGACTAGCGGGAGGCAAGAGACCCAGTACTTC.

This chain connects TRBV19 to TRBJ1-5; D unclear. This CDR3 is built from 15 residues. V dropped 4 bases and J dropped 0 bases, with 10 bases sitting between them. Germline V gives CDR1 LNHDA, CDR2 SQIVND (reference sequence). CDR3 region: CASSNLRDSNQPQHF. The CDR3 DNA is TGTGCCAGTAGTAACTTAAGAGATAGCAATCAGCCCCAGCATTTT.